A single sample is the source of the 10 T cell receptor beta chains below, sequenced in a study of PD-1 blockade in classical Hodgkin lymphoma. All patients relapsed after autologous stem cell transplantation, and brentuximab vedotin exposure varied. Here immunoSEQ multiplex PCR was the method, and the copy in TCRdb shows in-frame clones only, minus some. This table holds about 110,000 clones, 80% to 90% found once. This specimen was peripheral blood mononuclear cells (PBMCs), taken before the second cycle of nivolumab. Receptors were obtained from a human donor with classical Hodgkin lymphoma.

Here the CDR3 reads CASSRQGATNEKLFF. For the CDR3, the DNA is TGTGCCAGCTCCAGACAGGGGGCCACTAATGAAAAACTGTTTTTT. The rearrangement links TRBV18 to TRBJ1-4, with 10 bases lining up with TRBD1. The germline V gene encodes CDR1 KGHSH and CDR2 LQKENI. The ends lost 6 bases at V and 2 bases at J; junction bases unmatched: 3. The CDR3 loop spans 15 amino acids.

V and J are TRBV6-5 and TRBJ1-4; D is perhaps TRBD1 (5 bases). Germline V gene data show CDR1 as MNHEY and CDR2 as SVGAGI. The CDR3 consists of 15 residues. Trimming removed 4 bases from V and 5 bases from J, with 14 bases in between. In DNA form, the CDR3 reads TGTGCCAGCAGTTCCTCGACAGTCATGAATGAAAAACTGTTTTTT. Its translation: CASSSSTVMNEKLFF.

Here the CDR3 DNA reads TGTGCCAGCAGCTCCCTGACTAGCGGGAACAATGAGCAGTTCTTC. Amino acid sequence: CASSSLTSGNNEQFF. The rearrangement uses TRBV7-9 and TRBJ2-1, with TRBD2 matching over 11 bases. V was pared by 4 bases and J by 5 bases, with 4 bases of the junction left unmatched. The CDR3 has 15 amino acids. CDR1 and CDR2 from the germline V gene are SEHNR and FQNEAQ (reference sequence).

This chain joins TRBV10-3 and TRBJ1-1; a possible D gene is TRBD1 (5 bases). Germline loops: CDR1 ENHRY, CDR2 SYGVKD. The CDR3 runs 12 residues. The V gene lost 9 bases and the J gene lost 3 bases, with 11 bases spanning the gap. The CDR3 DNA sequence: TGTGCCATGCGGGGACTCGACACTGAAGCTTTCTTT. This translates into CAMRGLDTEAFF.

This clone was observed once. This rearrangement joins TRBV7-8 to TRBJ2-7, with TRBD2 identical over 11 bases. The J segment lost 0 bases and the V segment lost 5 bases, leaving 6 bases of the junction unmatched. CDR1 is SGHVS, CDR2 FQNEAQ, per germline. The CDR3 is 16 residues long. In nucleotides, the CDR3 is TGTGCCAGCAGCACGATGACTAGCGGGACCTCCTACGAGCAGTACTTC. This translates into CASSTMTSGTSYEQYF.

The chain has TRBV7-2 and TRBJ2-7; 11 bases line up with TRBD2. J lost 0 bases, V lost 5 bases, and 12 bases had no gene match. Germline V CDR1 and CDR2: SGHTA, FQGNSA. The CDR3 loop spans 18 amino acids. Here the CDR3 DNA reads TGTGCCAGCAGCCCCCTGGGACTAGCGGAGCCCTCCTCCTACGAGCAGTACTTC. This gives the protein CASSPLGLAEPSSYEQYF. Together with reference TRBV7-2 and TRBJ2-7, the CDR3 gives the full variable domain: GAGVSQSPSNKVTEKGKDVELRCDPISGHTALYWYRQSLGQGLEFLIYFQGNSAPDKSGLPSDRFSAERTGGSVSTLTIQRTQQEDSAVYLCASSPLGLAEPSSYEQYFGPGTRLTVT.

The gene calls are TRBV28 and TRBJ1-1, with TRBD1 matching 11 bases. With V trimmed by 4 bases and J by 7 bases, 8 bases remained unmatched. The CDR3 sequence is 15 residues long. Germline-derived CDR1 and CDR2 are MDHEN and SYDVKM. CDR3 coding DNA: TGTGCCAGCAGTTCCCCTGGACAGGGGGCTGGTGAAGCTTTCTTT. It codes for CASSSPGQGAGEAFF.

J is TRBJ1-3 and V is TRBV30; TRBD1 is a possible D gene (6 bases). Germline V CDR1 and CDR2: GTSNPN, SVGIG (reference sequence). V lost 1 base and J lost 2, with 15 bases in between. The CDR3 has 16 amino acids. For the CDR3, the DNA is TGTGCCTGGAGTGCGCCCCCGCGGACAGCTGGAAACACCATATATTTT. It specifies CAWSAPPRTAGNTIYF.

The V and J genes are TRBV19 and TRBJ1-2; D is unclear. Trimming took off 5 bases at V and 4 bases at J, with 11 bases between the two ends. The CDR3 extends over 13 amino acids. CDR1 and CDR2 (germline): LNHDA, SQIVND (reference sequence). The CDR3, as DNA: TGTGCCAGTAGTCCTTCCACAATCTATGGCTACACCTTC. Protein: CASSPSTIYGYTF.

The chain employs TRBV5-5 and TRBJ2-1, with 13 bases lining up with TRBD2. Germline CDR1 reads SGHKS; CDR2 reads YYEKEE (reference sequence). J gave up 3 bases and V 4 bases, and 4 bases lay outside the gene matches. This CDR3 contains 16 residues. The DNA for the CDR3 is TGTGCCAGCAGCATCGGGACTAGCGGGATCTACAATGAGCAGTTCTTC. Translation: CASSIGTSGIYNEQFF.